A single TCR beta chain is shown here with its context. This entry is derived from a study of control samples from healthy donors and cancer patients. In germline, CDR1 is MGHRA, CDR2 YSYEKL. The CDR3 loop spans 13 amino acids. Between the trimmed V and J ends, which lost 4 bases and 8 bases, there was a span of 12 bases. The table came from immunoSEQ multiplex PCR; TCRdb's copy has only in-frame clones and leaves some out. The table lists around 100,000 clones, about 88% of them singletons, with more than 15% in the top ten. The chain couples TRBV4-1 to TRBJ2-1; D is uncertain. The specimen was blood. The sequence was obtained from a woman aged 45-65 years in good health. CDR3 DNA sequence: TGCGCCAGCAGCCCGGTGTCTGGAGATGAGCAGTTCTTC. Translated, it gives CASSPVSGDEQFF.